This T cell receptor beta chain was sequenced for a study of blood T cell repertoires in COVID-19 (dated by TCRdb to between 2020 and 2021). About the investigation overall: Collaborator samples came from the United States, Italy and Spain and covered acute and convalescent phases of COVID-19. The prospective study material was composed of cDNA or gDNA derived from T cells, B-cell-depleted T cells, or PBMCs. Subjects who had been exposed to COVID-19, were actively infected with it, or had recovered from it provided the deeply sampled blood TCRbeta repertoires that made up the dataset. The repertoires were released in a freely available public database meant as a resource for research on the immune response to SARS-CoV-2. The samples were drawn from the first 160 participants of the ongoing ImmuneRACE study and from under 1,500 subjects provided by 6 global collaborators. Sample metadata almost always included a de-identified subject ID, COVID-19 status, age in years and sex. HLA class I and class II types, where available, came from metadata supplied by the sample provider rather than from assay-based typing.

Of note for this clone: Its antigen remains unidentified. No quality values exist for individual bases; no much larger clone is one base distant.

Whole blood was collected in K2EDTA tubes by collaborating institutions according to the institutions' own protocols. Collaborator samples were shipped for TCRbeta analysis as frozen whole blood, isolated PBMCs, or DNA extracted from either sample type. Taken from the germline V gene, the CDR1 and CDR2 loops are MNHNS and SASEGT. Including cysteine and phenylalanine, the CDR3 has 14 amino acids. Only the CDR3 DNA stays, 42 bases, in frame from base 1. The V end loses 3 bases and the J end loses 9 bases, and a stretch of 12 bases separates them. TCRbeta CDR3 regions were amplified from genomic DNA by means of the immunoSEQ Assay, a bias-controlled multiplex PCR. From the authors' description of their analysis: Nucleated cell counts per sample were estimated from amplification of reference gene primers within the assay. Sequence reads were collapsed and filtered to measure the absolute abundance of every unique TCRbeta CDR3 rearrangement. For each sample, productive Simpson clonality was calculated as the square root of Simpson's diversity index across productive rearrangements. TCRdb carries this immuneACCESS record with in-frame sequences only. Its versions omit some clonotypes, under half of them owing to an unresolved V gene in the studies checked, with the rest unexplained. The V and J calls and clone size are taken from that table; D and trimming were inferred from the DNA. Counted in this sample were fewer than 60,000 clones; around 86% of them appeared once. The top ten clonotypes cover approximately 23% of the sample.

What the authors observed across the whole study: Clinical and demographic metadata were provided uncurated, with the amount varying by source and participant.

The receptor's source is an elderly woman with acute or convalescent COVID-19. Sequencing was done on a sample of peripheral blood. The rearranged chain carries TRBV6-1 and TRBJ1-6, with no reliable assignment of the D segment. The nucleotides read TGTGCCAGCAGTGAGATAGAACGGGTTTCACCCCTCCACTTT. The resulting protein is CASSEIERVSPLHF.